This TCR beta chain was recorded in a study of cytomegalovirus exposure and HLA in healthy donors. Use of 60 Vbeta and 13 Jbeta primers characterized the PCR. Some clones are missing from TCRdb's copy, which holds only in-frame ones; the method was immunoSEQ multiplex PCR. The sample holds roughly 180,000 clones, 70% to 90% seen once. The sequence was collected from a man between 18 and 35 years old in good health and CMV-seropositive. Specimen: PBMCs.

As DNA, the CDR3 is TGTGCCAGCAGCCCATCATCGGGACAGGGTACGAACACCGGGGAGCTGTTTTTT. It encodes CASSPSSGQGTNTGELFF. The rearrangement links TRBV7-8 to TRBJ2-2, with 9 bases identical to TRBD1. CDR3 length: 18 residues. V dropped 5 bases and J dropped 0; count of bases not matched to a gene: 10. Per the germline V gene, CDR1 is SGHVS and CDR2 is FQNEAQ.